A single sample gave rise to the 26 T cell receptor beta chains below, sequenced in a study of blood T cell repertoires in COVID-19. Some clones are missing from TCRdb's copy, which holds only in-frame ones; the method was immunoSEQ multiplex PCR. The table records 150,000 to 200,000 clones, about 88% of them present only once. Input material: peripheral blood. These receptors came from a woman aged 80 or over in a cohort sampled during active or convalescent COVID-19.

J is TRBJ2-7 and V is TRBV9, with unresolved D. Germline CDR1 is SGDLS and CDR2 is YYNGEE. The germline V and J ends were trimmed by 0 bases and 2 bases, with 6 bases remaining between them. The CDR3 extends over 13 amino acids. CDR3 protein: CASSVDTAYEQYF. CDR3 DNA: TGTGCCAGCAGCGTAGACACAGCCTACGAGCAGTACTTC.

CDR3 amino acids: CASSVSGLAGLLSSYNEQFF. CDR3 DNA: TGTGCCAGCAGTGTCAGTGGACTAGCGGGCCTACTAAGCTCCTACAATGAGCAGTTCTTC. The genes are TRBV2 and TRBJ2-1; 11 positions match TRBD2. There are 20 residues in the CDR3. Trimming at V came to 4 bases and at J to 0 bases, leaving 14 bases not matched to a gene. Germline-derived CDR1 and CDR2 are SNHLY and FYNNEI. Full variable domain (remainder filled in from reference TRBV2 and TRBJ2-1): EPEVTQTPSHQVTQMGQEVILRCVPISNHLYFYWYRQILGQKVEFLVSFYNNEISEKSEIFDDQFSVERPDGSNFTLKIRSTKLEDSAMYFCASSVSGLAGLLSSYNEQFFGPGTRLTVL.

The chain carries TRBV9 and TRBJ1-3, with a tentative D call TRBD1 (5 bases). Trimming shortened V by 3 bases and J by 0 bases, and 10 bases separated the two germline ends. Germline V gene data show CDR1 as SGDLS and CDR2 as YYNGEE. The CDR3 is made up of 15 amino acids. The CDR3 DNA follows: TGTGCCAGCAGCGCAGGGACTGACTCTGGAAACACCATATATTTT. Protein: CASSAGTDSGNTIYF.

V usage is TRBV5-6 and J usage is TRBJ2-5, with 7 bases aligning to TRBD1. Germline CDR1 reads SGHDT; CDR2 reads YYEEEE. This CDR3 has 14 amino acids. The V segment lost 5 bases and the J segment 5 bases; nucleotides outside the gene matches: 9. The CDR3 DNA reads TGTGCCAGCAGGTTTCGACAGGGAAGGGAGACCCAGTACTTC. It translates to CASRFRQGRETQYF.

The chain couples TRBV11-2 to TRBJ2-2; D is unclear. The CDR3 loop spans 13 amino acids. Germline V CDR1 and CDR2: SGHAT, FQNNGV. The germline V and J ends were trimmed by 5 bases and 7 bases, with 11 bases remaining between them. The chain's CDR3 is CASSPSVGGELFF. Written as DNA, the CDR3 is TGTGCCAGCAGCCCCTCGGTCGGCGGGGAGCTGTTTTTT.

V is TRBV30 and J is TRBJ2-3; D possibly corresponds to TRBD2 (5 bases). Trimming cost V 4 bases and J 2 bases, with 10 bases left between them. The CDR3 totals 13 residues. CDR1 GTSNPN and CDR2 SVGIG come from the germline V gene (reference sequence). The CDR3 sequence: CAWIEGLTDTQYF. The CDR3 DNA reads TGTGCCTGGATAGAGGGCCTCACAGATACGCAGTATTTT.

The CDR3 region is CASSQEFTGGTEAFF. CDR3 DNA sequence: TGCGCCAGCAGCCAGGAATTTACCGGGGGCACTGAAGCTTTCTTT. This rearrangement joins TRBV4-3 to TRBJ1-1; possible D gene TRBD1, 5 bases. V lost 3 bases to trimming and J lost 4 bases, with 15 bases between them. This CDR3 has 15 residues. Looked up from germline, CDR1 is LGHNA and CDR2 is YSLEER.

This chain links TRBV12-5 with TRBJ1-1; 7 bases are a match to TRBD1. The CDR3 covers 15 residues. Losses at the gene ends were 1 base for V and 0 bases for J; bases not matched to a gene: 2. The germline CDR1 and CDR2 sequences are LGHNT and FRNRAP. Written as DNA, the CDR3 is TGTGCTAGTGGTTTGGCAGGGGGGCTGAACACTGAAGCTTTCTTT. Translated: CASGLAGGLNTEAFF.

The rearrangement uses TRBV28 and TRBJ1-6; D possibly corresponds to TRBD1 (5 bases). This CDR3 is built from 16 residues. The germline V gene encodes CDR1 MDHEN and CDR2 SYDVKM. V was clipped by 5 bases and J by 7 bases, with 18 bases between them. For the CDR3, the DNA is TGTGCCAGCAGTAACTTCGGCGCAGGGTTAAATTCACCCCTCCACTTT. Amino acids: CASSNFGAGLNSPLHF.

V is TRBV11-2 and J is TRBJ1-3; D call uncertain. The CDR3 totals 19 residues. Looked up from germline, CDR1 is SGHAT and CDR2 is FQNNGV. The V and J ends lost 1 base and 0 bases respectively, with 19 bases between them. CDR3 sequence (DNA): TGTGCCAGCAGCTTAGGGTGGGTGGGCCAGCCAAACTCTGGAAACACCATATATTTT. Translation gives CASSLGWVGQPNSGNTIYF.

The J gene is TRBJ1-1, the V gene TRBV7-2; 7 positions match TRBD1. Unmatched junction bases numbered 6, after V lost 8 bases and J lost 0 bases. Germline V gene lookup returns CDR1 SGHTA and CDR2 FQGNSA. This CDR3 contains 14 residues. As DNA, the CDR3 is TGTGCCAGCGTTCTGACAGGGTTGAACACTGAAGCTTTCTTT. This gives the protein CASVLTGLNTEAFF. The full variable domain, rest sourced from reference TRBV7-2 and TRBJ1-1, is GAGVSQSPSNKVTEKGKDVELRCDPISGHTALYWYRQSLGQGLEFLIYFQGNSAPDKSGLPSDRFSAERTGGSVSTLTIQRTQQEDSAVYLCASVLTGLNTEAFFGQGTRLTVV.

The genes are TRBV28 and TRBJ2-2; 10 bases line up with TRBD1. The trim removed 6 bases at V and 5 bases at J, leaving 9 bases unmatched. The CDR3 consists of 16 residues. The germline CDR1 and CDR2 sequences are MDHEN and SYDVKM. CDR3: CASSPDRDRGTGELFF. CDR3 DNA sequence: TGTGCCAGCAGCCCCGACCGGGACAGGGGAACCGGGGAGCTGTTTTTT.

The genes are TRBV2 and TRBJ1-2; D not resolved. Per germline, CDR1 SNHLY and CDR2 FYNNEI. This CDR3 has 14 amino acids. The V end lost 2 bases, the J end lost 5 bases, and 12 bases lay between the germline ends. The CDR3 bases are TGTGCCAGCAGTGAATTCGGGTCTGAATATGGCTACACCTTC. This encodes CASSEFGSEYGYTF. Combining the CDR3 with reference TRBV2 and TRBJ1-2 gives the whole variable domain EPEVTQTPSHQVTQMGQEVILRCVPISNHLYFYWYRQILGQKVEFLVSFYNNEISEKSEIFDDQFSVERPDGSNFTLKIRSTKLEDSAMYFCASSEFGSEYGYTFGSGTRLTVV.

As regards this clone: At the DNA level, this CDR3 is encoded by other sequences in the same sample as well. CDR3 in DNA: TGTGCCAGCAGCTTAGTTTCGGGACAGGGGCCATACGAGCAGTACTTC. This translates into CASSLVSGQGPYEQYF. The chain has TRBV7-9 and TRBJ2-7; TRBD1 matches at 10 bases. The CDR3 length is 16 residues. V lost 1 base, J lost 4 bases, and 7 bases stayed unmatched. Germline V lookup: CDR1 SEHNR, CDR2 FQNEAQ (reference sequence).

V and J are TRBV28 and TRBJ2-7, with TRBD1 matching over 10 bases. The germline V gene encodes CDR1 MDHEN and CDR2 SYDVKM. V dropped 7 bases and J dropped 0; count of bases not matched to a gene: 3. The CDR3 is 14 amino acids. DNA of the CDR3: TGTGCCAGCACCCGGACAGGGGGCTCCTACGAGCAGTACTTC. Residues: CASTRTGGSYEQYF.

This sequence joins TRBV9 and TRBJ2-7; 8 bases are shared with TRBD1. This CDR3 is built from 15 residues. Unmatched junction bases numbered 6, after V lost 0 bases and J lost 4 bases. Germline assignment: CDR1 SGDLS and CDR2 YYNGEE. The CDR3 nucleotides are TGTGCCAGCAGCGTAGAGACAGGGGAGCTTTACGAGCAGTACTTC. Translation: CASSVETGELYEQYF.

This chain links TRBV3-1 (or the pseudogene TRBV3-2) with TRBJ2-5, with D hard to call. V lost 6 bases and J lost 2, with 13 bases in between. The CDR3 length is 14 residues. The germline gives CDR1 LGHDT, CDR2 YNNKEL (reference sequence). The CDR3 DNA reads as TGTGCCAGCAGTCTTCGAGGCAGTCAAGAGACCCAGTACTTC. Its translation: CASSLRGSQETQYF.

The genes are TRBV27 and TRBJ2-7; 13 bases are shared with TRBD2. V gave up 6 bases and J gave up 2 bases; unmatched junction bases: 13. This CDR3 comprises 18 residues. Germline CDR1 is MNHEY and CDR2 is SMNVEV (reference sequence). This chain's CDR3 is CASSIRPSLAGGPYEQYV. CDR3 nucleotide sequence: TGTGCCAGCAGCATCAGACCCTCACTAGCGGGAGGGCCCTACGAGCAGTACGTC.

The chain uses TRBV3-1 (or the pseudogene TRBV3-2) and TRBJ2-3, with 7 bases aligning to TRBD1. This CDR3 has 15 residues. V lost 4 bases to trimming and J lost 4 bases; unmatched junction nucleotides: 8. Germline V gene lookup returns CDR1 LGHDT and CDR2 YNNKEL (reference sequence). The CDR3 protein is CASSPPQGLSDTQYF. In nucleotides, the CDR3 is TGTGCCAGCAGCCCCCCACAGGGGCTTTCAGATACGCAGTATTTT.

The chain uses TRBV4-2 and TRBJ2-2, with no clear D. V shed 0 bases and J shed 4 bases, with 9 bases lying between them. The CDR3 loop spans 15 amino acids. CDR1 is LGHNA and CDR2 is YNFKEQ in the germline V gene. CDR3 coding DNA: TGTGCCAGCAGCCAAGATGCAAGCCTCACCGGGGAGCTGTTTTTT. Its translation is CASSQDASLTGELFF.

The V gene is TRBV9, the J gene TRBJ1-6; D is unresolved. In germline, CDR1 is SGDLS, CDR2 YYNGEE. V was clipped by 0 bases and J by 7 bases, with 11 bases between them. This CDR3 is 15 amino acids long. The CDR3 DNA reads as TGTGCCAGCAGCGTAGATTGGGTGGAGAATTCACCCCTCCACTTT. The encoded protein is CASSVDWVENSPLHF. Together with reference TRBV9 and TRBJ1-6, the CDR3 gives the full variable domain: DSGVTQTPKHLITATGQRVTLRCSPRSGDLSVYWYQQSLDQGLQFLIQYYNGEERAKGNILERFSAQQFPDLHSELNLSSLELGDSALYFCASSVDWVENSPLHFGNGTRLTVT.

V and J are TRBV6-5 and TRBJ2-7; D might be TRBD1 (6 bases). V was pared by 6 bases and J by 4 bases, with 13 bases between. Germline V CDR1 and CDR2: MNHEY, SVGAGI. This CDR3 is 13 amino acids long. DNA for the CDR3: TGTGCCAGCAGCGAGACAGGTTTATACGAGCAGTACGTC. It codes for CASSETGLYEQYV.

This chain connects TRBV6-1 to TRBJ1-3; the D gene is possibly TRBD1 (6 bases). The V end lost 3 bases, the J end lost 0 bases, and 12 bases lay between the germline ends. The CDR3 has 16 residues. Germline V CDR1 and CDR2: MNHNS, SASEGT. The CDR3 DNA reads as TGTGCCAGCAGTGAGGACAGATCTTACTCTGGAAACACCATATATTTT. Translated, it gives CASSEDRSYSGNTIYF.

The CDR3 sequence is CASSRTSGSLYEQYV. For the CDR3, the DNA is TGTGCCAGCAGCCGGACTAGCGGGAGTCTCTACGAGCAGTACGTC. This chain uses TRBV11-2 with TRBJ2-7, with 13 bases matching TRBD2. Germline loops: CDR1 SGHAT, CDR2 FQNNGV. The CDR3 loop spans 15 amino acids. Losses at the gene ends were 5 bases for V and 3 bases for J; bases not matched to a gene: 4.

The chain links TRBV23-1 to TRBJ2-6, with TRBD1 as a possible D gene (5 bases). TRBV23-1 is labeled an ORF, and its function is uncertain. V was trimmed by 0 bases and J by 4 bases, leaving 13 bases between them. The CDR3 consists of 17 residues. CDR3 protein: CASSQSPPGSGANVLTF. The CDR3 nucleotides are TGCGCCAGCAGTCAATCGCCTCCAGGGTCGGGGGCCAACGTCCTGACTTTC.

DNA for the CDR3: TGTGCCAGCAGTACCGGGACATTCTATGGCTACACCTTC. As protein: CASSTGTFYGYTF. This rearrangement joins TRBV7-9 to TRBJ1-2; D might be TRBD1 (6 bases). The V gene lost 6 bases and the J gene lost 4 bases, with 12 bases spanning the gap. The germline V gene encodes CDR1 SEHNR and CDR2 FQNEAQ (reference sequence). The length of the CDR3 is 13 residues.